A single sample gave rise to the 23 T cell receptor beta chains below, sequenced in a study of cytomegalovirus exposure and HLA in healthy donors. PCR amplification relied on 60 Vbeta primers (plus 13 Jbeta primers). Assay used: immunoSEQ multiplex PCR; TCRdb lists only in-frame clones, some missing. The top ten clones hold 3.5% to 4% of a sample with approximately 190,000 clones, roughly 80% of them seen once. Sequencing was done on a sample of PBMCs. These receptors were taken from a man aged 45-60 years in good health and CMV-seronegative.

V is TRBV2 and J is TRBJ1-5; D unclear. V lost 7 bases and J 5 bases, leaving 12 bases between the germline ends. Germline V gene sequence: CDR1 SNHLY, CDR2 FYNNEI. CDR3 length: 13 amino acids. The CDR3 sequence is CASTGEVHQPQHF. The CDR3, as DNA: TGTGCCAGCACCGGAGAGGTACATCAGCCCCAGCATTTT.

CDR3 nucleotides: TGTGCCAGCAGTCCCCGGGGAGGGCAGCCTAATCAGCCCCAGCATTTT. Its translation: CASSPRGGQPNQPQHF. The rearrangement uses TRBV27 and TRBJ1-5, with D hard to call. The V gene lost 5 bases and the J gene lost 4 bases, with 18 bases spanning the gap. The CDR3 spans 16 residues. CDR1 and CDR2 (germline): MNHEY, SMNVEV (reference sequence).

The chain links TRBV6-5 to TRBJ1-6; a weak D match, TRBD1 (6 bases). This CDR3 spans 12 amino acids. Trimming stripped 4 bases from V and 13 bases from J, with 11 bases between. Germline values: CDR1 MNHEY, CDR2 SVGAGI. CDR3 coding DNA: TGTGCCAGCAGTTTTCGTCAGGGGCCCCTCCACTTT. It specifies CASSFRQGPLHF.

This chain connects TRBV6-5 to TRBJ2-7; D unclear. Germline values: CDR1 MNHEY, CDR2 SVGAGI. Trimming left V 6 bases short and J 0 bases short, with 6 bases between. CDR3 length equals 12 residues. The CDR3 nucleotides read TGTGCCAGCAGCCGGAGCTCCTACGAGCAGTACTTC. Residues: CASSRSSYEQYF.

The chain has TRBV2 and TRBJ2-7, with 8 nucleotides matching TRBD1. The V gene end was trimmed by 7 bases and the J gene end by 5 bases; junction bases not matched to a gene: 7. Germline V CDR1 and CDR2: SNHLY, FYNNEI. This CDR3 contains 13 residues. Here the CDR3 reads CASTEDRDNEQYF. In DNA, the CDR3 is TGTGCCAGCACCGAGGACAGGGACAACGAGCAGTACTTC.

The chain couples TRBV6-6 to TRBJ1-1; D unresolved. CDR3 size: 11 residues. Looked up from germline, CDR1 is MNHNY and CDR2 is SVGAGI (reference sequence). Trimming took 10 bases from V and 3 from J, leaving 9 bases between them. The CDR3 sequence is CATSDYTEAFF. CDR3 coding DNA: TGTGCCACCTCAGATTACACTGAAGCTTTCTTT.

This chain uses TRBV5-1 with TRBJ2-2; TRBD2 agrees at 7 bases. CDR3 length: 15 amino acids. V trimming: 4 bases; J trimming: 1 base; junction bases outside the gene matches: 4. CDR1 and CDR2 from the germline V gene are SGHRS and YFSETQ. CDR3 loop: CASSRGGENTGELFF. The CDR3 region has the DNA TGCGCCAGCAGCCGGGGAGGGGAGAACACCGGGGAGCTGTTTTTT.

This clone came up once. The chain employs TRBV19 and TRBJ1-3; no reliable D call. CDR1 and CDR2 (germline): LNHDA, SQIVND (reference sequence). There are 14 residues in the CDR3. The germline V and J ends were trimmed by 10 bases and 4 bases, with 17 bases remaining between them. The CDR3 DNA follows: TGTGCCACCACACCCCTCTCAAAGGGAAACACCATATATTTT. This encodes CATTPLSKGNTIYF.

This chain uses TRBV4-2 with TRBJ1-4, with TRBD1 matching 8 bases. CDR3 size: 16 residues. Trimming cost V 3 bases and J 8 bases; bases outside gene matches: 11. Looked up from germline, CDR1 is LGHNA and CDR2 is YNFKEQ. The CDR3 loop reads CASSQNEGTGAEKLFF. Written as DNA, the CDR3 is TGTGCCAGCAGCCAGAATGAGGGGACAGGAGCAGAAAAACTGTTTTTT.

The CDR3 DNA reads as TGCGCCAGCAGCGGGACAGGATTGAGCACCGGGGAGCTGTTTTTT. It codes for CASSGTGLSTGELFF. The chain couples TRBV5-1 to TRBJ2-2, with 8 nucleotides matching TRBD1. V shed 4 bases and J 4 bases; nucleotides not matched to a gene: 6. Germline CDR1 reads SGHRS; CDR2 reads YFSETQ. CDR3 length: 15 amino acids.

Ten or more counts support this clone. The J gene is TRBJ1-3, the V gene TRBV5-1; the match to TRBD1 covers 7 bases. The V segment lost 3 bases and the J segment 2 bases; nucleotides outside the gene matches: 2. The CDR3 covers 14 residues. Germline V gene data show CDR1 as SGHRS and CDR2 as YFSETQ. The DNA for the CDR3 is TGCGCCAGCAGCTCAGGGGGTGCTGGAAACACCATATATTTT. The encoded protein is CASSSGGAGNTIYF.

The V gene is TRBV9, the J gene TRBJ2-5; 9 bases align to TRBD2. Germline assignment: CDR1 SGDLS and CDR2 YYNGEE. Unmatched junction bases numbered 8, after V lost 0 bases and J lost 5 bases. CDR3 length: 16 amino acids. CDR3 DNA: TGTGCCAGCAGCGTAGACGCGCGGGGGGGCCCCGAGACCCAGTACTTC. Its translation is CASSVDARGGPETQYF.

This clone was seen once. The V gene is TRBV9, the J gene TRBJ1-2; the D is unclear. This CDR3 has 13 amino acids. Germline-derived CDR1 and CDR2 are SGDLS and YYNGEE. Trimming left V 3 bases short and J 0 bases short, with 6 bases between. CDR3 DNA sequence: TGTGCCAGCAGCGCGCCAGCTAACTATGGCTACACCTTC. Encoded protein: CASSAPANYGYTF.

The chain joins TRBV29-1 to TRBJ2-4; a possible D gene is TRBD2 (6 bases). Germline V gene data show CDR1 as SQVTM and CDR2 as ANQGSEA. Trimming took 5 bases from V and 8 from J, leaving 19 bases between them. This CDR3 comprises 14 residues. The CDR3 sequence: CSVYVSVGGDIQYF. In DNA, the CDR3 is TGCAGCGTTTACGTCAGTGTAGGAGGGGACATTCAGTACTTC.

The chain combines TRBV5-5 with TRBJ2-7, with D possibly TRBD1 on 5 matching bases. From germline, CDR1 is SGHKS and CDR2 YYEKEE (reference sequence). This CDR3 region has 15 residues. V was cut by 2 bases and J by 0 bases, with 12 bases left in between. In DNA form, the CDR3 reads TGTGCCAGCAGCTTAGACAGACCAAGCTCCTACGAGCAGTACTTC. Protein: CASSLDRPSSYEQYF.

This chain joins TRBV5-6 and TRBJ1-2; the D is unclear. The CDR3 spans 14 residues. The V and J ends lost 4 bases and 1 base respectively, with 11 bases between them. Germline CDR1 reads SGHDT; CDR2 reads YYEEEE. CDR3 in DNA: TGTGCCAGCAGCCCTCCGGGGAATAACTATGGCTACACCTTC. Translated: CASSPPGNNYGYTF.

The V call is TRBV27, the J call TRBJ2-7; 7 nucleotides agree with TRBD1. The CDR3 is 15 residues long. Losses at the gene ends were 2 bases for V and 2 bases for J; bases not matched to a gene: 6. CDR1 MNHEY and CDR2 SMNVEV come from the germline V gene (reference sequence). The CDR3, as DNA: TGTGCCAGCAGTTTAATCACACAGGGGACCTACGAGCAGTACTTC. Encoded protein: CASSLITQGTYEQYF.

This CDR3 reads CASSMDGQGAKLFF. The DNA for the CDR3 is TGTGCCAGTAGTATGGACGGACAGGGGGCCAAACTGTTTTTT. This rearrangement joins TRBV19 to TRBJ1-4, with TRBD1 matching 11 bases. The CDR3 has 14 amino acids. With V trimmed by 3 bases and J by 11 bases, 5 bases remained unmatched. Germline V gene lookup returns CDR1 LNHDA and CDR2 SQIVND (reference sequence).

This clone was observed once. The genes are TRBV7-9 and TRBJ2-3; D remains unclear. Per the germline V gene, CDR1 is SEHNR and CDR2 is FQNEAQ (reference sequence). The V end lost 5 bases, the J end lost 10 bases, and 13 bases lay between the germline ends. This CDR3 is built from 12 residues. CDR3 nucleotide sequence: TGTGCCAGCAGCCTGGATAGAGCGTCGCAGTATTTT. Amino acid sequence: CASSLDRASQYF.

The chain combines TRBV4-2 with TRBJ2-5, with 8 nucleotides matching TRBD2. The CDR3 extends over 15 amino acids. Germline CDR1 is LGHNA and CDR2 is YNFKEQ. The trim removed 4 bases at V and 6 bases at J, leaving 10 bases unmatched. The CDR3 region is CASSPGGGSGKTQYF. In nucleotides, the CDR3 is TGTGCCAGCAGCCCCGGGGGGGGCTCGGGGAAGACCCAGTACTTC.

This sequence joins TRBV11-2 and TRBJ1-2, with D tentatively TRBD1 (5 bases). CDR1 is SGHAT, CDR2 FQNNGV, per germline. Deletions cut 1 base from V and 3 bases from J, with 15 bases between. This CDR3 contains 16 residues. The CDR3 region is CASSLGRQFRDYGYTF. The CDR3 DNA reads as TGTGCCAGCAGCTTAGGTAGACAGTTCCGGGACTATGGCTACACCTTC.

The chain combines TRBV12-5 with TRBJ1-1; possibly TRBD1 for D (5 bases). Germline loops: CDR1 LGHNT, CDR2 FRNRAP. There are 13 residues in the CDR3. The V end lost 2 bases, the J end lost 11 bases, and 15 bases lay between the germline ends. CDR3 protein: CASGLIQGQSAFF. CDR3 sequence (DNA): TGTGCTAGTGGTTTGATCCAGGGCCAGAGCGCTTTCTTT.

This clone was counted a few times. The chain carries TRBV7-6 and TRBJ1-1; D is perhaps TRBD1 (6 bases). This CDR3 contains 13 residues. Between the trimmed V and J ends, which lost 8 bases and 4 bases, there was a span of 14 bases. Looked up from germline, CDR1 is SGHVS and CDR2 is FNYEAQ. CDR3 protein: CASGPTGATEAFF. In nucleotides, the CDR3 is TGTGCCAGCGGGCCGACAGGAGCCACTGAAGCTTTCTTT.